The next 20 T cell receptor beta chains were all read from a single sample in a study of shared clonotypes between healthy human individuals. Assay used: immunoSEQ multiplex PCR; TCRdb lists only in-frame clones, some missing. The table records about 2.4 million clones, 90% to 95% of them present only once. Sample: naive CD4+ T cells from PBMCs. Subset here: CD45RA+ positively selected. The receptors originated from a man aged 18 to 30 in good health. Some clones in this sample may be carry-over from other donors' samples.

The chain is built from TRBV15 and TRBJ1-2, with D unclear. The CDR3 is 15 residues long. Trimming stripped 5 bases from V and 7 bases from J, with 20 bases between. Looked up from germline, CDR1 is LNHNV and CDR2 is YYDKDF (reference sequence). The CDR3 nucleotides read TGTGCCACCAGCTCTAGGCCGGGTTCCGGATTTGGCTACACCTTC. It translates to CATSSRPGSGFGYTF.

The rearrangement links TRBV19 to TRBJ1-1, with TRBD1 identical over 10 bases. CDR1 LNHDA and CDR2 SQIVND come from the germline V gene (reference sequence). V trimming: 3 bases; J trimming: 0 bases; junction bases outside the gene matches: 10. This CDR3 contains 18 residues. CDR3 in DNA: TGTGCCAGTAGTATCCGGGACAGGGGACACAGAGTGAACACTGAAGCTTTCTTT. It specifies CASSIRDRGHRVNTEAFF.

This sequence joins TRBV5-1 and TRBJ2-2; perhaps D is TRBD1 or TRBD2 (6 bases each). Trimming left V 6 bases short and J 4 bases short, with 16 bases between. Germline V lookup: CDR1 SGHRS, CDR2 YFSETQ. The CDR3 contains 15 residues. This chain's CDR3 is CASNAGGLGTGELFF. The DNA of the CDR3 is TGCGCCAGCAACGCTGGGGGGCTTGGCACCGGGGAGCTGTTTTTT.

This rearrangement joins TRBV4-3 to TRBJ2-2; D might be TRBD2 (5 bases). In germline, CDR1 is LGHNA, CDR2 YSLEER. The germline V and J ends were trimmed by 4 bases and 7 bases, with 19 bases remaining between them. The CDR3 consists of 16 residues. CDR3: CASSPRRGPWDGELFF. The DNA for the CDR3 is TGCGCCAGCAGCCCTCGGAGAGGGCCGTGGGACGGGGAGCTGTTTTTT.

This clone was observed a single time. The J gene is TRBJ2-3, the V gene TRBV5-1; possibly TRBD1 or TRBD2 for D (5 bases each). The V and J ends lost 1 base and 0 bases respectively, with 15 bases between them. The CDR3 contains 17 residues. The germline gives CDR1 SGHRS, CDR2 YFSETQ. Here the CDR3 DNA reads TGCGCCAGCAGCTTGCGGGGCACACTATATAGCACAGATACGCAGTATTTT. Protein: CASSLRGTLYSTDTQYF.

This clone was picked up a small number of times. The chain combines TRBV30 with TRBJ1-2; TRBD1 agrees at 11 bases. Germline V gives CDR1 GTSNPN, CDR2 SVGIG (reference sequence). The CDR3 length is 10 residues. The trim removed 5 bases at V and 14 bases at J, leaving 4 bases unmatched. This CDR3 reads CAWAGQGATF. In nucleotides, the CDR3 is TGTGCCTGGGCAGGACAGGGGGCGACCTTC.

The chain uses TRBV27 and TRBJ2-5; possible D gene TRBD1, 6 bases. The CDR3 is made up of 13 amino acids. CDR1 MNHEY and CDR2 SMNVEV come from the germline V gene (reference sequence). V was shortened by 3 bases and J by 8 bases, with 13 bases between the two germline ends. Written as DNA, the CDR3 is TGTGCCAGCAGTTTGTCGCAGGGGTTAACCCAGTACTTC. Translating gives CASSLSQGLTQYF.

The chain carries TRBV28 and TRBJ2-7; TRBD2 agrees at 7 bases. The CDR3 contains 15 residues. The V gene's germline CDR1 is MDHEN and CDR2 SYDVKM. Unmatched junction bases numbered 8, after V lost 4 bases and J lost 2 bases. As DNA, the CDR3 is TGTGCCAGCAGTTCGCGGACTAGTAGTACCTACGAGCAGTACTTC. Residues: CASSSRTSSTYEQYF.

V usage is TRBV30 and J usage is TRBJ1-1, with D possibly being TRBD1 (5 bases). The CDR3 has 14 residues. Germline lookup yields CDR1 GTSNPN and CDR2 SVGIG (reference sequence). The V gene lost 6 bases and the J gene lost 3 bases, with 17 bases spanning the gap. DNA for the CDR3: TGTGCCTGTCATCCTACTCGCAGGGACACTGAAGCTTTCTTT. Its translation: CACHPTRRDTEAFF. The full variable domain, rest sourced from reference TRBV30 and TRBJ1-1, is SQTIHQWPATLVQPVGSPLSLECTVEGTSNPNLYWYRQAAGRGLQLLFYSVGIGQISSEVPQNLSASRPQDRQFILSSKKLLLSDSGFYLCACHPTRRDTEAFFGQGTRLTVV.

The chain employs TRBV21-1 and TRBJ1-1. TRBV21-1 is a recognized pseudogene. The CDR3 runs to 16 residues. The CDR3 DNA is TGTGCCAGCAGCAAAGCCGGAGAGAGGCGAAACACTGAAGCTTTCTTT. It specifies CASSKAGERRNTEAFF.

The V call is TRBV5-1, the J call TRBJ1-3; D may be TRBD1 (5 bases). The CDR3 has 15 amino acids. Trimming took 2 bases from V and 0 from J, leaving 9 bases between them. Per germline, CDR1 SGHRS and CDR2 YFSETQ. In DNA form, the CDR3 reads TGCGCCAGCAGCTTTACAGGCTTCTCTGGAAACACCATATATTTT. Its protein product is CASSFTGFSGNTIYF.

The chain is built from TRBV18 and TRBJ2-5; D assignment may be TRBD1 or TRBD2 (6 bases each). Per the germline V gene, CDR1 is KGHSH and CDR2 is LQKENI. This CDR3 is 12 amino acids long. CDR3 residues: CEPRGVQETQYF. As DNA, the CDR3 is TGTGAACCGAGGGGGGTCCAAGAGACCCAGTACTTC. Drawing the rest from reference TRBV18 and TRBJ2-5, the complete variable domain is NAGVMQNPRHLVRRRGQEARLRCSPMKGHSHVYWYRQLPEEGLKFMVYLQKENIIDESGMPKERFSAEFPKEGPSILRIQQVVRGDSAAYFCEPRGVQETQYFGPGTRLLVL.

The CDR3 is CASSNSGRGSGELFF. CDR3 in DNA: TGTGCCAGCAGCAATAGCGGGAGAGGTTCCGGGGAGCTGTTTTTT. V usage is TRBV5-4 and J usage is TRBJ2-2, with 9 bases matching TRBD2. CDR3 length: 15 residues. CDR1 is SGHNT and CDR2 is YYREEE in the germline V gene (reference sequence). V lost 4 bases and J lost 6; bases outside the gene matches: 7.

CDR3 amino acids: CASSLLAGDYNEQFF. The CDR3, as DNA: TGTGCCAGCAGCCTACTAGCGGGAGACTACAATGAGCAGTTCTTC. The V gene is TRBV7-9, the J gene TRBJ2-1; 11 positions agree with TRBD2. Germline V gene data show CDR1 as SEHNR and CDR2 as FQNEAQ (reference sequence). CDR3 size: 15 residues. V trimming: 5 bases; J trimming: 3 bases; junction bases outside the gene matches: 3.

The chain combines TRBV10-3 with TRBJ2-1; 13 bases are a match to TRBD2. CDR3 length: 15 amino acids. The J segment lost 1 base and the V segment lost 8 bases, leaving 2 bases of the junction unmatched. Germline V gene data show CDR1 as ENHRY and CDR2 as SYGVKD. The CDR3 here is CAIGTSGKSYNEQFF. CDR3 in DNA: TGTGCCATCGGGACTAGCGGGAAGTCCTACAATGAGCAGTTCTTC.

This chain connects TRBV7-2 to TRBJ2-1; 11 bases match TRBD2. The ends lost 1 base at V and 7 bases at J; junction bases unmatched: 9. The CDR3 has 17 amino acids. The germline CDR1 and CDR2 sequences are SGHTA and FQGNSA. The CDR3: CASSLVASGGKRNEQFF. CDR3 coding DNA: TGTGCCAGCAGCTTAGTGGCTAGCGGGGGGAAAAGGAATGAGCAGTTCTTC.

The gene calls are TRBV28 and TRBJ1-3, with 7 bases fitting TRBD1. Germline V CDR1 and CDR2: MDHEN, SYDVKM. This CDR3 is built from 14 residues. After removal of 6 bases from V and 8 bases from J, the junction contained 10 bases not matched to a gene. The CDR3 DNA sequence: TGTGCCAGCAGCCCCGGACAGGCCGAGGACACCATATATTTT. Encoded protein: CASSPGQAEDTIYF.

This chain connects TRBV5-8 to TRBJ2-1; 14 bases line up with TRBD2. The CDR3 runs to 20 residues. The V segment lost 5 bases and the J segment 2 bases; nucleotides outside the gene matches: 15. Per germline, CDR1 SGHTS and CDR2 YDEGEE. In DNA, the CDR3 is TGTGCCAGCAGTAGATTCGGACTAGCGGGAGGAAGGGGTACCTACAATGAGCAGTTCTTC. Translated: CASSRFGLAGGRGTYNEQFF. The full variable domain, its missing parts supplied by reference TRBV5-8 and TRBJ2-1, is EAGVTQSPTHLIKTRGQQATLRCSPISGHTSVYWYQQALGLGLQFLLWYDEGEERNRGNFPPRFSGRQFPNYSSELNVNALELEDSALYLCASSRFGLAGGRGTYNEQFFGPGTRLTVL.

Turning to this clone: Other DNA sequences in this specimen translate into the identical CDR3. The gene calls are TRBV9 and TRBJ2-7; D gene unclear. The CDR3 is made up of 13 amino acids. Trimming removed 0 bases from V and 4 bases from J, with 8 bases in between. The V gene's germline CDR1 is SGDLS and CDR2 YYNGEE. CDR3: CASSVGMGYEQYF. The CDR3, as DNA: TGTGCCAGCAGCGTAGGCATGGGTTACGAGCAGTACTTC.

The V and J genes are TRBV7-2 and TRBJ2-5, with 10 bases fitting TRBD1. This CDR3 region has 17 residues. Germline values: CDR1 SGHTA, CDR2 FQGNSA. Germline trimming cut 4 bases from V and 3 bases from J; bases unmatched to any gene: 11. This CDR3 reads CASSSKPVGQGEETQYF. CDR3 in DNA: TGTGCCAGCAGCTCCAAGCCGGTCGGACAGGGGGAAGAGACCCAGTACTTC.